Listed below are T cell receptor beta chains from one sample, sequenced in a study of OX40 agonist ivuxolimab in advanced cancers. Only in-frame clones appear in the TCRdb table, and some are missing; sequencing was by immunoSEQ multiplex PCR. The table includes roughly 86,000 clones, 80% to 95% detected once. This sample comprised CD4+ or CD8+ T cells sorted from blood, obtained in a trial of the OX40 agonist ivuxolimab. These TCRs come from an adult with an advanced solid tumor such as melanoma, head and neck, liver or kidney cancer. CDR3s include the opening cysteine and the closing phenylalanine or tryptophan. The order of the fields is clone size, D gene, V gene, J gene, CDR3 DNA, CDR3 protein. A D gene is named only where the DNA matches it firmly. Clone size is shown for a subset of rows, as once, few, many or a class of expanded clone.

>NA|NA|TRBV23-1|TRBJ1-2
TGCGCCAGCAGTCCCTGCCTAGGGGACTATGGCTACACCTTC
CASSPCLGDYGYTF
>NA|NA|TRBV5-1|TRBJ2-1
TGCGCCAGCAGCTCGGGAGGGGGCATCTCCTACAATGAGCAGTTCTTC
CASSSGGGISYNEQFF
>NA|NA|TRBV7-9|TRBJ2-2
TGTGCCAGCAGCCCTAAGTTGGGCAGCGGGCAAGGGAACACCGGGGAGCTGTTTTTT
CASSPKLGSGQGNTGELFF
>NA|NA|TRBV6-6|TRBJ1-4
TGTGCCAGCAGGCCGAGCGGGGGGCGAGGGGAAAAACTGTTTTTT
CASRPSGGRGEKLFF
>NA|TRBD2|TRBV7-3|TRBJ2-3
TGTGCCAGCAGCCTAAGGGGAGGGCCAAACGGGGATACGCAGTATTTT
CASSLRGGPNGDTQYF
>NA|NA|TRBV11-2|TRBJ1-2
TGTGCCAGCAGCTTAGATCAAAGAGACGGCGGCTACACCTTC
CASSLDQRDGGYTF
>NA|NA|TRBV30|TRBJ1-3
TGTGCCTGGAGGGGGGGGCGTACAGGAAACACCATATATTTT
CAWRGGRTGNTIYF
>NA|NA|TRBV11-3|TRBJ2-7
TGTGCCAGCAGCCCATACAGACAGGTACCCACCTACGAGCAGTACTTC
CASSPYRQVPTYEQYF
>NA|TRBD2|TRBV5-4|TRBJ2-3
TGTGCCAGCAGCTCCGGGACTAGCGGGTTTCAGGTAGATACGCAGTATTTT
CASSSGTSGFQVDTQYF
>NA|NA|TRBV5-6|TRBJ1-2
TGTGCCAGCAGCCTCCGAAGGTACTATGGCTACACCTTC
CASSLRRYYGYTF
>NA|NA|TRBV5-4|TRBJ2-5
TGTGCCAGCACCTCGGGGGTAGGGGGGTTGAAAGACCAGTACTTC
CASTSGVGGLKDQYF
>once|NA|TRBV9|TRBJ1-2
TGTGCCAGCAGCGTAGCTGGAACGGCATATGGCTACACCTTC
CASSVAGTAYGYTF
>NA|NA|TRBV5-1|TRBJ2-7
TGCGCCAGCAGCTTCAGCGGGTTCTACGAGCAGTACTTC
CASSFSGFYEQYF
>once|NA|TRBV29-1|TRBJ1-3
TGCAGCGGGGGGCCGGGAGGAAACACCATATATTTT
CSGGPGGNTIYF
>NA|NA|TRBV7-2|TRBJ1-5
TGTGCCAGCAGCTTAGTCCGGGATTCGCCCCAGCATTTT
CASSLVRDSPQHF
>few|TRBD1|TRBV28|TRBJ1-2
TGTGCCAGCAGTTTACTCGACAGGGGGGACTATGGCTACACCTTC
CASSLLDRGDYGYTF
>NA|TRBD1|TRBV6-1|TRBJ1-5
TGTGCCAGCAAACTACAGGGGGCGGGCAATCAGCCCCAGCATTTT
CASKLQGAGNQPQHF
>few|NA|TRBV9|TRBJ2-5
TGTGCCAGCAGCGTAGGGGGACAAGAAGAGACCCAGTACTTC
CASSVGGQEETQYF
>once|TRBD2|TRBV6-6|TRBJ2-7
TGTGCCAGCAGTTACCTGGACGGGGGGTACGAGCAGTACTTC
CASSYLDGGYEQYF
>NA|NA|TRBV7-3|TRBJ2-3
TGTGCCAGCAGCTTAACCTACACAGATACGCAGTATTTT
CASSLTYTDTQYF
>NA|TRBD2|TRBV7-3|TRBJ2-3
TGTGCCAGCAGCCCCCAGGGCGGGAGCCCAGATACGCAGTATTTT
CASSPQGGSPDTQYF
>NA|TRBD2|TRBV18|TRBJ2-1
TGTGCCAGCTCACCCCCGATGCTAGCGGGAGGTTACAATGAGCAGTTCTTC
CASSPPMLAGGYNEQFF
>NA|NA|TRBV5-5|TRBJ1-1
TGTGCCAGCAGCTTGATTTACTCGAACACTGAAGCTTTCTTT
CASSLIYSNTEAFF
>NA|NA|TRBV7-2|TRBJ1-4
TGTGCCAGCAGCTTAGGCCGGGTGGAAGGGACTAATGAAAAACTGTTTTTT
CASSLGRVEGTNEKLFF
>NA|NA|TRBV30|TRBJ1-4
TGTGCCTGGAGTGCTGGGGACCTGCGAGGAACTAATGAAAAACTGTTTTTT
CAWSAGDLRGTNEKLFF
>NA|TRBD1|TRBV28|TRBJ2-1
TGTGCCAGCAGCATAGGGACAGCTGTCTACAATGAGCAGTTCTTC
CASSIGTAVYNEQFF
>NA|TRBD1|TRBV2|TRBJ2-7
TGTGCCAGCAGTGAAAGGACAGGGGGAGCCTACGAGCAGTACTTC
CASSERTGGAYEQYF
>NA|NA|TRBV2|TRBJ2-7
TGTGCCAGCAGTGAATCGCGGGACAGTGGGTACGAGCAGTACTTC
CASSESRDSGYEQYF
>once|NA|TRBV7-2|TRBJ2-5
TGTGCCAGCAGCTTAAGTTGGCTCAGGGATGGGGGTTGGACCCAGTACTTC
CASSLSWLRDGGWTQYF
>NA|TRBD1|TRBV10-3|TRBJ1-3
TGTGCCGTATTCAGGGGGTATGGAAACACCATATATTTT
CAVFRGYGNTIYF
>NA|TRBD2|TRBV30|TRBJ2-2
TGTGCCGAAGAAGCGGGAGCGGGTGGGAACACCGGGGAGCTGTTTTTT
CAEEAGAGGNTGELFF
>NA|NA|TRBV11-3|TRBJ2-3
TGTGCCAGCAGCTTTCAATCCACAGATACGCAGTATTTT
CASSFQSTDTQYF
>once|NA|TRBV19|TRBJ2-2
TGTGCCAGCCAGCGGGACACCGGGGAGCTGTTTTTT
CASQRDTGELFF
>NA|NA|TRBV27|TRBJ2-4
TGTGCCAGCAGTTTAATGCCCGGGAACATTCAGTACTTC
CASSLMPGNIQYF
>NA|NA|TRBV6-5|TRBJ1-2
TGTGCCAGCACCGGGGGTGTCTATGGCTACACCTTC
CASTGGVYGYTF
>NA|TRBD2|TRBV28|TRBJ2-1
TGTGCCAGCAGCCTTCCGGCTAGCGGGAGTTACAATGAGCAGTTCTTC
CASSLPASGSYNEQFF
>NA|NA|TRBV18|TRBJ2-1
TGTGCCAGCTCACCGATAGGAACAGGAGGGGAGCAGTTCTTC
CASSPIGTGGEQFF
>NA|TRBD1|TRBV5-4|TRBJ2-7
TGTGCCAGCAGCCGAGGGGACAGCTACGAGCAGTACTTC
CASSRGDSYEQYF
>few|TRBD1|TRBV4-1|TRBJ2-7
TGCGCCAGCAGCCCCCGGGACAGATTCTACGAGCAGTACTTC
CASSPRDRFYEQYF
>NA|TRBD2|TRBV5-1|TRBJ2-3
TGCGCCAGCAGCTTGGGGGGACTAGATTCAGATACGCAGTATTTT
CASSLGGLDSDTQYF
>NA|TRBD1|TRBV27|TRBJ1-1
TGTGCCAGCAGTTTTTTTCCCCCCGGACAGGGAAGAACTGAAGCTTTCTTT
CASSFFPPGQGRTEAFF
>NA|TRBD2|TRBV6-6|TRBJ2-5
TGTGCCAGCAGCTTGGGACTAGCGGGCCAAGAGACCCAGTACTTC
CASSLGLAGQETQYF
>NA|NA|TRBV5-4|TRBJ1-3
TGTGCCAGCAGCTTGGCTGACAGCTCTGGAAACACCATATATTTT
CASSLADSSGNTIYF
>NA|NA|TRBV6-1|TRBJ1-5
TGTGCCAGCATAGGACAGACCAATCAGCCCCAGCATTTT
CASIGQTNQPQHF